The 27 T cell receptor beta chains reported below all come from one sample, sequenced in a study of neurological immune-mediated disorders. Each CDR3 protein gets one entry after TCRdb re-called the 5' RACE reads with MiXCR. This sample has tens of thousands of distinct CDR3 sequences; 3% to 3.5% occur once, and the top ten carry about 3.5%. The sample consisted of PBMCs. Every receptor here comes from a man in his forties or fifties with multiple sclerosis.

In this sample, this clonotype turned up many times. The chain links TRBV20-1 to TRBJ1-1; D is perhaps TRBD1 (5 bases). The CDR3 sequence is 14 residues long. The V and J ends lost 5 bases and 1 base respectively, with 14 bases between them. CDR1 is DFQATT and CDR2 is SNEGSKA in the germline V gene (reference sequence). The CDR3 sequence is CSAYLTGRNTEAFF. In nucleotides, the CDR3 is TGCAGTGCTTACCTCACGGGGCGGAACACTGAAGCTTTCTTT.

This clonotype was observed at least ten times. The V and J genes are TRBV3-1 and TRBJ2-5, with D unclear. Per the germline V gene, CDR1 is LGHDT and CDR2 is YNNKEL (reference sequence). Trimming pared 1 base from V and 9 bases from J, leaving 9 bases between. The CDR3 runs to 12 residues. The CDR3: CASSQGVRSQYF. The CDR3 DNA reads TGTGCCAGCAGCCAAGGAGTCCGGTCCCAGTACTTC.

This clonotype appeared many times. V gene TRBV6-5 combines with J gene TRBJ2-1; 13 nucleotides match TRBD2. The CDR3 consists of 19 residues. The junction had 14 bases not matched to a gene; V was cut back by 7 bases and J by 2 bases. CDR1 is MNHEY and CDR2 is SVGAGI in the germline V gene. The CDR3: CASIPTLGTSGTTYNEQFF. The DNA for the CDR3 is TGTGCCAGCATCCCTACGCTCGGGACTAGCGGGACCACCTACAATGAGCAGTTCTTC.

This clonotype has at least ten counts. The V call is TRBV25-1, the J call TRBJ1-4; no reliable D call. This CDR3 region has 14 residues. Germline V gives CDR1 MGHDK, CDR2 SYGVNS. V was trimmed by 3 bases and J by 0 bases, leaving 5 bases between them. This CDR3 reads CASSDPTTNEKLFF. In DNA, the CDR3 is TGTGCCAGCAGTGATCCAACAACTAATGAAAAACTGTTTTTT.

This clonotype was seen ten or more times. This chain joins TRBV20-1 and TRBJ2-7, with a possible D match to TRBD1 (5 bases). The CDR3 spans 14 residues. Trimming stripped 6 bases from V and 6 bases from J, with 21 bases between. Germline V gene lookup returns CDR1 DFQATT and CDR2 SNEGSKA (reference sequence). This chain's CDR3 is CSALPEDNLGEQYF. The CDR3 coding sequence is TGCAGTGCCCTTCCAGAGGACAATCTGGGCGAGCAGTACTTC.

This clonotype appeared many times. V usage is TRBV6-5 and J usage is TRBJ2-7, with D possibly being TRBD1 (6 bases). Trimming left V 4 bases short and J 3 bases short, with 13 bases between. The germline V gene has CDR1 MNHEY and CDR2 SVGAGI. This CDR3 comprises 14 residues. In nucleotides, the CDR3 is TGTGCCAGCAGTTCCCGGGACAACAACTACGAGCAGTACTTC. This gives the protein CASSSRDNNYEQYF.

This clonotype was seen repeatedly, ten times or more. The chain links TRBV20-1 to TRBJ1-1, with TRBD1 as a possible D gene (6 bases). The ends were cut back, 1 base at V and 4 bases at J, with 13 bases in the middle. Germline loops: CDR1 DFQATT, CDR2 SNEGSKA (reference sequence). The CDR3 is 14 residues long. CDR3 coding DNA: TGCAGTGCTAGAGTACAGGGTGTGGGCACTGAAGCTTTCTTT. It codes for CSARVQGVGTEAFF.

This clonotype was found many times. J is TRBJ1-1 and V is TRBV6-5; D gene unclear. The ends were cut back, 6 bases at V and 6 bases at J, with 20 bases in the middle. CDR3 length: 15 amino acids. The germline gives CDR1 MNHEY, CDR2 SVGAGI. DNA for the CDR3: TGTGCCAGCAGCTCCGATCGGGTCCCGGGGTCTGAAGCTTTCTTT. The encoded protein is CASSSDRVPGSEAFF.

In this sample, this clonotype turned up a few times. This may come from a read error, since a much larger clone is one base off. The V gene is TRBV10-3, the J gene TRBJ2-5; no firm D call. There are 12 residues in the CDR3. Germline CDR1 reads ENHRY; CDR2 reads SYGVKD. CDR3 residues: CAISGPEENQYF. DNA of the CDR3: TGTGCCATCAGTGGTCCCGAAGAGAACCAGTACTTC.

This clonotype was seen ten or more times. The genes are TRBV20-1 and TRBJ2-7, with 10 bases identical to TRBD2. The ends lost 5 bases at V and 3 bases at J; junction bases unmatched: 1. The CDR3 has 12 amino acids. The germline CDR1 and CDR2 sequences are DFQATT and SNEGSKA (reference sequence). The CDR3: CSAGTSDYEQYF. CDR3 DNA: TGCAGTGCTGGGACTAGCGACTACGAGCAGTACTTC.

This sequence joins TRBV10-3 and TRBJ1-5; D gene ambiguous. Trimming took off 0 bases at V and 5 bases at J, with 5 bases between the two ends. This CDR3 is 13 amino acids long. CDR1 is ENHRY and CDR2 is SYGVKD in the germline V gene. The CDR3 spells CAISESNDQPQHF. Here the CDR3 DNA reads TGTGCCATCAGTGAGTCGAACGATCAGCCCCAGCATTTT.

This clonotype showed up many times. The V gene is TRBV5-6, the J gene TRBJ1-6, with D unclear. The germline CDR1 and CDR2 sequences are SGHDT and YYEEEE. V gave up 3 bases and J gave up 7 bases, with 20 bases separating them. The CDR3 length is 17 residues. The CDR3 nucleotides are TGTGCCAGCAGCTCTCGATGGGAGGAGGAAAAAAATTCACCCCTCCACTTT. Amino acid sequence: CASSSRWEEEKNSPLHF. Using reference TRBV5-6 and TRBJ1-6 for the parts outside the CDR3, the full variable domain is DAGVTQSPTHLIKTRGQQVTLRCSPKSGHDTVSWYQQALGQGPQFIFQYYEEEERQRGNFPDRFSGHQFPNYSSELNVNALLLGDSALYLCASSSRWEEEKNSPLHFGNGTRLTVT.

This clonotype was counted at least ten times. V is TRBV12-3 or TRBV12-4 and J is TRBJ2-3; 13 bases align to TRBD2. Unmatched junction bases numbered 8, after V lost 6 bases and J lost 8 bases. The CDR3 consists of 15 residues. In DNA form, the CDR3 reads TGTGCCAGCAGCCCCGGACTAGCGGGAGTGGCTACGCAGTATTTT. This translates into CASSPGLAGVATQYF.

This clonotype was seen ten or more times. This chain uses TRBV5-1 with TRBJ1-2; D gene uncertain. V dropped 2 bases and J dropped 5 bases, with 10 bases sitting between them. Germline CDR1 SGHRS, CDR2 YFSETQ. This CDR3 is built from 13 residues. CDR3 sequence: CASSLGTDYGYTF. The CDR3 DNA reads as TGCGCCAGCAGCTTAGGAACAGATTATGGCTACACCTTC.

This clonotype was seen ten or more times. The chain combines TRBV7-2 with TRBJ2-7, with 8 bases aligning to TRBD2. Germline-derived CDR1 and CDR2 are SGHTA and FQGNSA. The V and J ends lost 5 bases and 2 bases, in that order; junction bases with no gene match: 5. This CDR3 comprises 14 residues. The CDR3: CASSRGGLAYEQYF. Written as DNA, the CDR3 is TGTGCCAGCAGCCGAGGGGGACTAGCCTACGAGCAGTACTTC.

The table lists this clonotype with many counts. The chain joins TRBV12-3 or TRBV12-4 to TRBJ1-3; D may be TRBD1 (5 bases). There are 15 residues in the CDR3. Trimming took 6 bases from V and 4 from J, leaving 16 bases between them. The CDR3 region has the DNA TGTGCCAGCAGAATTTCCGGGACGTCAGGAAACACCATATATTTT. This gives the protein CASRISGTSGNTIYF.

This clonotype was seen ten or more times. This chain links TRBV6-5 with TRBJ1-2; 9 nucleotides line up with TRBD1. Unmatched junction bases numbered 12, after V lost 6 bases and J lost 7 bases. This CDR3 contains 15 residues. Germline V lookup: CDR1 MNHEY, CDR2 SVGAGI. The CDR3 reads CASRIPGQGSGGYTF. CDR3 nucleotide sequence: TGTGCCAGCAGGATACCGGGACAGGGAAGTGGTGGCTACACCTTC.

V usage is TRBV29-1 and J usage is TRBJ2-7, with D maybe TRBD1 (6 bases). With 5 bases removed from V and 7 bases from J, the gap between germline ends came to 15 bases. Germline values: CDR1 SQVTM, CDR2 ANQGSEA. The CDR3 runs to 12 residues. The CDR3 region is CSVNGRGKEQYF. The DNA for the CDR3 is TGCAGCGTTAATGGCAGGGGCAAAGAGCAGTACTTC.

The V gene is TRBV7-9, the J gene TRBJ2-5; D possibly corresponds to TRBD1 (5 bases). V lost 5 bases, J lost 3 bases, and 19 bases lay in between. Germline V gene lookup returns CDR1 SEHNR and CDR2 FQNEAQ (reference sequence). The CDR3 has 16 residues. The CDR3: CASSVQAVAVKETQYF. The DNA of the CDR3 is TGTGCCAGCAGCGTACAGGCCGTGGCGGTTAAAGAGACCCAGTACTTC.

The chain uses TRBV6-6 and TRBJ1-1; no reliable D call. Trimming shortened V by 7 bases and J by 1 base, and 13 bases separated the two germline ends. The CDR3 is 14 residues long. Germline CDR1 and CDR2: MNHNY and SVGAGI (reference sequence). The CDR3 here is CASIGGSTNTEAFF. CDR3 DNA: TGTGCCAGCATCGGAGGGAGCACGAACACTGAAGCTTTCTTT.

This clonotype was recorded at least ten times. The V and J genes are TRBV5-1 and TRBJ1-1; the D gene is possibly TRBD1 (5 bases). The V gene's germline CDR1 is SGHRS and CDR2 YFSETQ. The CDR3 extends over 16 amino acids. V was clipped by 4 bases and J by 2 bases, with 18 bases between them. CDR3 in amino acids: CASSLTIGTPNTEAFF. CDR3 coding DNA: TGCGCCAGCAGCCTAACTATCGGGACCCCTAACACTGAAGCTTTCTTT.

This clonotype was recorded at least ten times. The CDR3 loop is CASSLGLAGPWGNEQFF. DNA of the CDR3: TGCGCCAGCAGCTTGGGCCTAGCGGGGCCGTGGGGCAATGAGCAGTTCTTC. The J gene is TRBJ2-1, the V gene TRBV5-1, with 9 bases matching TRBD2. CDR3 size: 17 residues. V shed 0 bases and J 6 bases; nucleotides not matched to a gene: 10. The germline CDR1 and CDR2 sequences are SGHRS and YFSETQ.

This clonotype was recorded many times. The rearrangement joins TRBV6-5 to TRBJ2-5; D is ambiguous. Germline lookup yields CDR1 MNHEY and CDR2 SVGAGI. The CDR3 covers 14 residues. V was trimmed by 0 bases and J by 5 bases, leaving 10 bases between them. The CDR3 region is CASSYSTVTETQYF. The CDR3 DNA sequence: TGTGCCAGCAGTTACTCGACGGTGACGGAGACCCAGTACTTC.

This clonotype was seen only a few times. The J gene is TRBJ2-1, the V gene TRBV27; TRBD2 agrees at 12 bases. Per germline, CDR1 MNHEY and CDR2 SMNVEV (reference sequence). This CDR3 has 19 amino acids. V was pared by 10 bases and J by 0 bases, with 16 bases of the junction left unmatched. The CDR3 DNA reads as TGTGCCATCGCCGGGGGCGGGCTAGCGGGGGGGAGCTCCTACAATGAGCAGTTCTTC. Its protein is CAIAGGGLAGGSSYNEQFF.

This clonotype showed up many times. The V gene is TRBV5-1, the J gene TRBJ1-6, with 8 bases identical to TRBD1. Unmatched junction bases numbered 7, after V lost 4 bases and J lost 10 bases. Per germline, CDR1 SGHRS and CDR2 YFSETQ. The CDR3 spans 14 residues. CDR3: CASSQDREESPLHF. In DNA form, the CDR3 reads TGCGCCAGCAGCCAGGACAGGGAAGAATCACCCCTCCACTTT.

This clonotype was detected ten times or more. The chain carries TRBV7-6 and TRBJ1-5, with 7 bases that match TRBD1. The V gene's germline CDR1 is SGHVS and CDR2 FNYEAQ. The ends lost 5 bases at V and 0 bases at J; junction bases unmatched: 4. The CDR3 loop spans 15 amino acids. CDR3 DNA: TGTGCCAGCAGCGAAGGGGGCCGTAGCAATCAGCCCCAGCATTTT. As protein: CASSEGGRSNQPQHF.

This clonotype was found a few times. The genes are TRBV5-5 and TRBJ1-1, with a possible D match to TRBD1 (5 bases). Germline CDR1 and CDR2: SGHKS and YYEKEE (reference sequence). With 0 bases removed from V and 4 bases from J, the gap between germline ends came to 16 bases. This CDR3 spans 16 amino acids. The CDR3 loop reads CASSLEKARVGTEAFF. The CDR3 nucleotides read TGTGCCAGCAGCTTGGAAAAAGCCAGGGTTGGCACTGAAGCTTTCTTT. The full variable domain, rest sourced from reference TRBV5-5 and TRBJ1-1, is DAGVTQSPTHLIKTRGQQVTLRCSPISGHKSVSWYQQVLGQGPQFIFQYYEKEERGRGNFPDRFSARQFPNYSSELNVNALLLGDSALYLCASSLEKARVGTEAFFGQGTRLTVV.